These 10 T cell receptor beta chains were sequenced from one sample in a study of low-dose radiotherapy and immunotherapy resistance in tumors. Gene-specific TRAV and TRBV primers were used for first-strand cDNA, covering alpha and beta chains. The authors amplified TCRs for 15 to 25 PCR cycles with a constant-region primer and a V-primer adapter. TCRdb analysed the reads with MiXCR anew, one entry per CDR3 protein. The sample lists 60,000 or so distinct CDR3 sequences, about 23% occurring once. Time point denoted: after trial treatment. Regarding treatment: LDRT plus nivolumab, ipilimumab, low-dose cyclophosphamide and aspirin (RACIN trial). The source was PBMCs, collected after low-dose radiotherapy plus immunotherapy. These receptors came from a male donor with prostate cancer.

This clonotype is deemed medium-sized (0.01 to 0.1%). The chain links TRBV5-5 to TRBJ2-5; TRBD1 matches at 9 bases. V dropped 4 bases and J dropped 2; count of bases not matched to a gene: 12. The CDR3 totals 17 residues. CDR1 is SGHKS and CDR2 is YYEKEE in the germline V gene (reference sequence). CDR3 sequence (DNA): TGTGCCAGCAGCGCGGCCCCCGGGACAGGGACACAAGAGACCCAGTACTTC. Its translation is CASSAAPGTGTQETQYF.

This clonotype was seen ten or more times. The chain recombines TRBV11-2 with TRBJ2-7, with D possibly called TRBD1 or TRBD2 (5 bases each). The CDR3 sequence is 15 residues long. Germline assignment: CDR1 SGHAT and CDR2 FQNNGV. V was shortened by 3 bases and J by 0 bases, with 12 bases between the two germline ends. CDR3 loop: CASSLLGDPSYEQYF. CDR3 coding DNA: TGTGCCAGCAGCTTGCTCGGGGACCCCTCCTACGAGCAGTACTTC. Looking up the rest from reference TRBV11-2 and TRBJ2-7 gives the full variable domain: EAGVAQSPRYKIIEKRQSVAFWCNPISGHATLYWYQQILGQGPKLLIQFQNNGVVDDSQLPKDRFSAERLKGVDSTLKIQPAKLEDSAVYLCASSLLGDPSYEQYFGPGTRLTVT.

This clonotype qualifies as medium-sized (0.01 to 0.1%). The chain recombines TRBV19 with TRBJ2-3; 12 bases are a match to TRBD2. CDR3 length: 16 amino acids. The trim removed 7 bases at V and 3 bases at J, leaving 8 bases unmatched. Germline V gene data show CDR1 as LNHDA and CDR2 as SQIVND (reference sequence). As DNA, the CDR3 is TGTGCCAGTACCCGACTAGCGGGAGCGGTTACAGATACGCAGTATTTT. Protein sequence: CASTRLAGAVTDTQYF.

In its sample, this clonotype was seen many times. V and J are TRBV11-2 and TRBJ2-1, with D possibly matching TRBD2 (6 bases). Germline CDR1 and CDR2: SGHAT and FQNNGV. Between the trimmed V and J ends, which lost 5 bases and 7 bases, there was a span of 15 bases. This CDR3 region has 14 residues. The CDR3 here is CASSARTTSNEQFF. CDR3 DNA sequence: TGTGCCAGCAGCGCAAGGACTACGTCGAATGAGCAGTTCTTC.

This clonotype was recorded at least ten times. The chain couples TRBV10-3 to TRBJ2-3, with 8 bases aligning to TRBD2. Per germline, CDR1 ENHRY and CDR2 SYGVKD. The CDR3 consists of 16 residues. Trimming removed 2 bases from V and 4 bases from J; junction bases left unmatched: 8. The CDR3 region is CAISERFSGSADTQYF. The CDR3 DNA reads TGTGCCATCAGTGAGCGTTTCAGCGGGAGCGCAGATACGCAGTATTTT.

There are many counts of this clonotype. The genes are TRBV2 and TRBJ2-3, with D perhaps matching TRBD1 (5 bases). CDR3 size: 15 residues. The V end was cut by 3 bases, the J end by 2 bases, with 12 bases between. Germline-derived CDR1 and CDR2 are SNHLY and FYNNEI. CDR3 DNA sequence: TGTGCCAGCAGTGAGGGGCAGCTTGACACAGATACGCAGTATTTT. It is translated as CASSEGQLDTDTQYF.

This clonotype was detected many times. This chain joins TRBV5-4 and TRBJ1-6, with 9 bases lining up with TRBD1. Unmatched junction bases numbered 3, after V lost 4 bases and J lost 10 bases. The CDR3 is made up of 13 amino acids. Germline CDR1 and CDR2: SGHNT and YYREEE (reference sequence). CDR3 amino acids: CASSRTGDSPLHF. The CDR3 bases are TGTGCCAGCAGCCGGACAGGGGACTCACCCCTCCACTTT.

Many counts were recorded for this clonotype. The J gene is TRBJ2-5, the V gene TRBV6-1, with D possibly matching TRBD1 (7 bases). V lost 2 bases and J lost 7, with 17 bases in between. The CDR3 extends over 15 amino acids. CDR1 is MNHNS and CDR2 is SASEGT in the germline V gene. The chain's CDR3 is CASSEQGGGPGTQYF. The DNA for the CDR3 is TGTGCCAGCAGTGAACAAGGAGGGGGCCCGGGGACCCAGTACTTC.

This clonotype was recorded at least ten times. One end of the junction is discordant with germline, which a read error may explain. The chain links TRBV5-1 to TRBJ1-1; 9 bases match TRBD1. The CDR3 runs to 15 residues. Germline CDR1 reads SGHRS; CDR2 reads YFSETQ. This chain's CDR3 is CASSKQGAPNTEAFF. DNA of the CDR3: TGTGCCAGCAGCAAACAGGGGGCGCCGAACACTGAAGCTTTCTTT. Full variable domain (outside the CDR3, taken from reference TRBV5-1 and TRBJ1-1): KAGVTQTPRYLIKTRGQQVTLSCSPISGHRSVSWYQQTPGQGLQFLFEYFSETQRNKGNFPGRFSGRQFSNSRSEMNVSTLELGDSALYLCASSKQGAPNTEAFFGQGTRLTVV.

The table lists this clonotype with many counts. The chain carries TRBV6-8 and TRBJ2-5, with 12 bases identical to TRBD1. The ends lost 5 bases at V and 5 bases at J; junction bases unmatched: 12. Per the germline V gene, CDR1 is MNHGY and CDR2 is SAAAGT. CDR3 length equals 17 residues. CDR3 region: CASSTGTGGSVGETQYF. CDR3 sequence (DNA): TGTGCCAGCAGTACCGGGACAGGGGGCTCCGTGGGGGAGACCCAGTACTTC.